This TCR beta chain was sequenced in a study of blood T cell repertoires in COVID-19. Whole-study context: Acute-phase and convalescent COVID-19 samples originated in the United States, Italy and Spain. T cells, B-cell-depleted T cells, or PBMCs supplied cDNA or gDNA.

Per germline, CDR1 SGHTS and CDR2 YDEGEE. The length of the CDR3 is 11 residues. Original processing methods: Amplified reference gene primers provided the basis for estimating nucleated cell counts. Data came from immunoSEQ multiplex PCR; TCRdb stores just in-frame clones and leaves some out. V and J calls and clone size follow that table, whereas D and trimming were derived from the DNA. The sample lists a few hundred thousand clones; 75% to 85% were seen once. As to this clone: A junction end diverges from the germline sequence, so it may reflect a read error.

The rearrangement uses TRBV5-8 and TRBJ1-1; no clear D gene. This TCR came from a woman aged 40 to 50 who had recovered from COVID-19. Sequencing used peripheral blood. CDR3 in DNA: TGTGCCAGCAGCTTCTTCGCGCCGAACGCTTTT. Translated: CASSFFAPNAF.